The T cell receptor beta chain under discussion was sequenced for a study of T cell repertoires in cytomegalovirus infection. Study-level information: Public TCR beta signatures provided an indication of both CMV infection and a matching HLA type.

Study-level results: Cumulated frequencies of public TCR beta families served to identify carriers of CMV plus the relevant HLA. There were HLA-C-restricted CMV-specific TCR beta clonotypes dominating the ex vivo response.

As for this clonotype: The antigen is undetermined.

TCRdb reprocessed the reads via MiXCR and lists one record per CDR3 protein. The data contain about 130,000 distinct CDR3 sequences, roughly a quarter of them singletons. Looked up from germline, CDR1 is GTSNPN and CDR2 is SVGIG (reference sequence). J lost 6 bases, V lost 0 bases, and 9 bases had no gene match. The CDR3 consists of 15 residues. The sequencing sample was made of PBMCs, sequenced either directly or after in vitro stimulation (not recorded which). This chain connects TRBV30 to TRBJ2-3; 7 nucleotides match TRBD2. The TCR originated in a human donor in good health (CMV status not recorded). Some clones in this sample may be carry-over from other donors' samples. CDR3 in amino acids: CAWSVSGHGGDTQYF. The CDR3 DNA is TGTGCCTGGAGTGTTTCTGGTCACGGGGGGGATACGCAGTATTTT.